A selection of T cell receptor beta chains follows, all from one sample in a study of human T cells and chemical hapten exposure. Each CDR3 protein is one row after TCRdb ran MiXCR on the RACE reads. Here the sample spans about 82,000 distinct CDR3 sequences, over 10% being singletons. Sequences were derived from whole blood, sampled in connection with sensitization to the hapten diphenylcyclopropenone (DPC). The receptors originated from a woman aged 50 to 60 with alopecia areata. Some clones in this sample may be carry-over from other donors' samples. Each CDR3 is given with its conserved first and last residue.

v_call: TRBV5-1
cdr3_length: 13
j_call: TRBJ1-1
cdr3_aa: CASSLTGQNEAFF

v_call: TRBV15
cdr3_length: 12
j_call: TRBJ1-5
cdr3_aa: CATSREFQPQHF

v_call: TRBV6-5
cdr3_length: 14
j_call: TRBJ1-2
cdr3_aa: CASRNTGANLSYTF

v_call: TRBV6-6
cdr3_length: 15
j_call: TRBJ1-1
cdr3_aa: CASSYPGPRRTEAFF

v_call: TRBV18
cdr3_length: 13
j_call: TRBJ2-7
cdr3_aa: CASSPSPAYEQYF

v_call: TRBV20-1
cdr3_length: 15
j_call: TRBJ1-6
cdr3_aa: CSASSAAGTNSPLHF

v_call: TRBV20-1
cdr3_length: 12
j_call: TRBJ1-1
cdr3_aa: CSARFPSIEAFF

v_call: TRBV3-1
cdr3_length: 18
j_call: TRBJ2-1
cdr3_aa: CASSQGGRVNPRYNEQFF

v_call: TRBV3-1
cdr3_length: 16
j_call: TRBJ2-1
cdr3_aa: CASSQVSTGLDNEQFF

v_call: TRBV7-3
cdr3_length: 15
j_call: TRBJ2-1
cdr3_aa: CASSLSLGAYNEQFF

v_call: TRBV18
cdr3_length: 14
j_call: TRBJ2-2
cdr3_aa: CASSPPSNTGELFF